The clone carrying this T cell receptor (beta chain) was recorded at least ten times. Its cognate antigen is unknown. TCRdb used MiXCR to reprocess the 5' RACE reads, holding one entry per CDR3 protein. The sample comprises 180,000 or so distinct CDR3 sequences, roughly 11% of which are singletons, and under 35% rests with the top ten. V lost 7 bases to trimming and J lost 7 bases; unmatched junction nucleotides: 8. CDR3 length: 14 amino acids. The germline V gene encodes CDR1 MNHNS and CDR2 SASEGT. This sample is part of a study of CD8 T cells in ankylosing spondylitis. Study-level results: Seemingly distinctive of ankylosing spondylitis blood was a TCR beta motif formed by eight highly homologous variants. Matched ankylosing spondylitis synovial fluid reportedly contained a significantly enriched population of disease-linked clones.

The source is a male donor with ankylosing spondylitis or in good health (not recorded which). The specimen sequenced was blood, either unsorted or a sorted T cell fraction (not recorded which). V and J are TRBV6-1 and TRBJ2-1, with 9 bases that match TRBD2. CDR3 sequence (DNA): TGTGCCAGCAAATTTAGCGGGAGAGCGAATGAGCAGTTCTTC. Amino acid sequence: CASKFSGRANEQFF.